This TCR beta chain was found in a study of T cells in Graves' hyperthyroidism and ophthalmopathy (dated by TCRdb to between 2019 and 2020). Regarding the research as a whole: Peripheral blood was sampled at the time of initial diagnosis, prior to any treatment. For training and testing, the 100 or so patients in the discovery cohort were randomly divided in a 7:3 ratio. Thyroid tissue and blood T-cell repertoires from six or seven Graves' hyperthyroidism patients were also compared in the study. To identify TCR V-J signatures that set the groups apart, the researchers used a discovery cohort of about a hundred patients, made up of 43 with Graves' ophthalmopathy and about 60 with stable Graves' hyperthyroidism. Prospective prediction of ophthalmopathy was tested in an independent validation cohort consisting of roughly 19 hyperthyroidism patients and more than 15 patients who later progressed to ophthalmopathy. The paper describes TCR Vbeta CDR3 sequencing of 140 or so peripheral blood samples, made up of under 50 ophthalmopathy patients, over 70 hyperthyroidism patients and 17 progressor patients. After blood sampling, hyperthyroidism patients were treated with methimazole at a starting dose of 30 mg daily, and ophthalmopathy patients were treated with high-dose intravenous methylprednisolone.

This clonotype was detected a few times. What this receptor recognizes is not known. The sample holds no much larger clone one base away, and base qualities are not on file. The hyperthyroidism patients were between 18 and 65 years old and newly diagnosed, with a disease duration of less than 2 months. Any patient with an uncontrolled infection, another autoimmune disease, pregnancy or lactation was excluded. Diagnoses were established on the basis of clinical symptoms, serum thyroxine and TRAb, thyroid ultrasound, and orbital computed tomography. Blood from progressor patients was drawn when they were first diagnosed with hyperthyroidism, before any ophthalmopathy symptoms appeared. PBMCs were separated from roughly 10 ml of fresh peripheral blood using Ficoll-Paque density gradient centrifugation. Progressor patients were defined as those initially diagnosed with Graves' hyperthyroidism in whom ophthalmopathy developed during follow-up. Total RNA was extracted using Trizol reagent, and RNA quality was assessed on an Agilent 2100 Bioanalyzer.

The germline V gene supplies CDR1 KGHDR and CDR2 SFDVKD. Measured from the cysteine to the phenylalanine, the CDR3 is 13 residues long. Only the CDR3 part of the read is kept: 39 bases, read in frame from the first base. V sheds 4 bases and J sheds 4 bases, leaving 9 bases between their ends. The TCR beta CDR3 regions were amplified from the RNA transcripts. A first-round RT-PCR of the TCR CDR3 used the HTBI primer set with the Qiagen OneStep RT-PCR kit. The libraries were constructed in a second round of multiplex PCR and then size-selected and purified. Libraries were sequenced paired-end with 100 bp reads on an Illumina HiSeq2000. Under the source paper's analysis protocol: SOAPnuke was used to process the raw data, with reads discarded if the reads contained adapters or uncalled bases, had a mean Phred below 15, or lacked an exact constant-primer or identifier match. High-quality paired reads were merged using COPE v1.2.5, and each unique nucleotide sequence was defined as a clonotype. Clonotypes were aligned to IMGT TRBV, TRBD and TRBJ reference segments using MiTCR v1.1. The analysis was restricted to V-J combinations with a frequency above 0.0001, which together covered 99% to 99.2% of the repertoires. The TCS score was defined as the ratio of F50 (clonal expansion) to E x V (chaos), calculated using BLOSUM62-based TCRdist between CDR3 peptides within each V-J. Welch's t-statistics and random forest reduced roughly 530 V-J features to 10 to 15, which were used in a naive Bayes classifier (R e1071). TCRdb passed the public sequencing reads through fastp at Q25 and MiXCR, retaining productive beta sequences. Under each unique CDR3 protein, matching rows form one entry showing the most common genes and DNA. These V and J calls are TCRdb output, not the study's own analysis. The sample profile shows some 600,000 distinct CDR3 sequences; approximately 13% of them were found once. The top ten clones comprise 5% to 7% of the sample.

What the authors observed across the whole study: During validation, the model predicted progression to ophthalmopathy a median of roughly six months ahead of onset, with around 71% sensitivity and 72% to 80% specificity. Sample size was not statistically predetermined, and blinding of investigators to group allocation was not performed. A model built on a 13 V-J signature distinguished ophthalmopathy from stable hyperthyroidism, reaching over 85% sensitivity and 81.08% specificity in cross-validation and 80%/75% in testing. Most expanded thyroid clonotypes (frequency above 0.001) were also detected in blood, a finding suggesting that blood repertoires may reflect thyroid immune responses.

The sequence came from a woman under 40 with Graves' hyperthyroidism that later progressed to Graves' ophthalmopathy. Here the chain combines TRBV24-1 and TRBJ1-1; 6 matching bases give a weak D call of TRBD1. Sequencing input: blood. This receptor has the CDR3 CATSEPGATEAFF. DNA sequence: TGTGCCACCAGTGAACCAGGGGCCACTGAAGCTTTCTTT.